The clone carrying this T cell receptor (beta chain) turned up a few times. Its antigen is currently unknown. Stated treatment: oral pan-JAK inhibitor, 5-10 mg twice daily. Peripheral blood, together with lesional scalp punch biopsies, was collected from alopecia areata patients. Reverse transcribed after extraction, RNA yielded cDNA as the sequencing template. Sequencing was performed with immunoSEQ multiplex PCR; in TCRdb, only in-frame clones are kept and a portion is missing. Among 150,000 to 200,000 clones, about 60% were seen once, and the ten largest hold around 13%. This sample is part of a study of CD8+ T cells in alopecia areata. Study at large: Treatment of the treated patients consisted of oral tofacitinib, 5 to 10 mg twice daily.

Study results and limitations: Tofacitinib did not eliminate many expanded lesional clones from scalp or blood. Uncertainty about whether baseline CD8+ expansion is linked to response remains, with one nonresponder.

Trimming shortened V by 3 bases and J by 9 bases, and 9 bases separated the two germline ends. The CDR3 totals 11 residues. Germline assignment: CDR1 SGHRS and CDR2 YFSETQ. The sample consisted of CD8+ T cells sorted from blood, taken at week 24, from a patient treated with tofacitinib. This receptor was obtained from a human donor with alopecia areata. V gene TRBV5-1 combines with J gene TRBJ1-1; tentatively, D is TRBD1 (5 bases). The CDR3, as DNA: TGCGCCAGCAGCTCCGGGACTCAAGCTTTCTTT. Translating it yields CASSSGTQAFF.